A selection of T cell receptor beta chains follows, all from one sample in a study of beta chain features in type 1 diabetes. The table came from immunoSEQ multiplex PCR; TCRdb's copy has only in-frame clones and leaves some out. The repertoire has a few hundred thousand clones, around 15% of them found once; the top ten carry around 7%. The sample consisted of central memory CD4+ T cells from blood. The receptors shown here come from a man aged 25-45 years in good health. The CDR3 runs from the conserved cysteine through the conserved F or W. Fields, in order: CDR3 length, clone size, D gene, V gene, J gene, CDR3 DNA, CDR3 protein. The D gene is left open where the match is weak. Size is stated for part of the rows, as once, few or many counts, or as a class when the clone is expanded.

14	NA	TRBD2	TRBV6-6	TRBJ2-3	TGTGCCAGCAGTCAACCGGGACTATCGAATACGCAGTATTTT	CASSQPGLSNTQYF
10	NA	NA	TRBV29-1	TRBJ2-1	TGCAGCGTTGGGGGAGTTGAGCAGTTCTTC	CSVGGVEQFF
14	few	NA	TRBV28	TRBJ2-7	TGTGCCAGCAGTGTCTTGTCGGGATCCTACGAGCAGTACTTC	CASSVLSGSYEQYF
14	many	NA	TRBV27	TRBJ1-5	TGTGCCAGCAGTTTAGACAGGCGCAATCAGCCCCAGCATTTT	CASSLDRRNQPQHF
14	few	NA	TRBV10-1	TRBJ2-2	TGCGCCAGCAGTAAGATACGGGACACCGGGGAGCTGTTTTTT	CASSKIRDTGELFF
13	NA	TRBD1	TRBV6-6	TRBJ2-2	TGTGCCAGCAGTACAGGGGCGGACGGGGAGCTGTTTTTT	CASSTGADGELFF
13	many	NA	TRBV9	TRBJ2-2	TGTGCCAGCAGCGCCCTTGAGGCCGGGGAGCTGTTTTTT	CASSALEAGELFF
14	NA	TRBD1	TRBV11-3	TRBJ2-2	TGTGCCAGCAGTCGGGACAGGAACACCGGGGAGCTGTTTTTT	CASSRDRNTGELFF
16	many	NA	TRBV2	TRBJ1-6	TGTGCCAGCAGTGAAAGGGGTGGGGGGCCCAATTCACCCCTCCACTTT	CASSERGGGPNSPLHF
16	NA	NA	TRBV4-2	TRBJ1-1	TGTGCCAGCAGCTTTACAGGTTTTTCGGAGGGAGAGGAAGCTTTCTTT	CASSFTGFSEGEEAFF
13	once	TRBD1	TRBV29-1	TRBJ1-4	TGCAGCGTTCGCGAGGGGGCCGGGGAAAAACTGTTTTTT	CSVREGAGEKLFF
15	NA	TRBD2	TRBV2	TRBJ2-1	TGTGCCAGCAGGACCGGGGGGGCCAAATACAATGAGCAGTTCTTC	CASRTGGAKYNEQFF
14	few	TRBD1	TRBV9	TRBJ2-1	TGTGCCAGCAGCCTCCGGGGACAGAACAATGAGCAGTTCTTC	CASSLRGQNNEQFF
16	few	NA	TRBV11-2	TRBJ2-3	TGTGCCAGCAGCTTAGATTCCGGGACTAGCACAGATACGCAGTATTTT	CASSLDSGTSTDTQYF
14	many	NA	TRBV11-3	TRBJ2-1	TGTGCCAGCAGCTTAGGCCCACTAGAGGCTGAGCAGTTCTTC	CASSLGPLEAEQFF
13	NA	NA	TRBV25-1	TRBJ1-6	TGTGCCACCCAAGTGGGGGTAGGGACACCCCTCCACTTT	CATQVGVGTPLHF
13	few	NA	TRBV27	TRBJ1-6	TGTGCCAGCAGTTTATCGGTTAATTCACCCCTCCACTTT	CASSLSVNSPLHF
11	NA	NA	TRBV6-5	TRBJ2-5	TGTGCCAGCAGTTACGGGGAGACCCAGTACTTC	CASSYGETQYF
15	few	TRBD1	TRBV7-2	TRBJ2-1	TGTGCCAGCAGCGCCGACAGGGGCGGGTACAATGAGCAGTTCTTC	CASSADRGGYNEQFF
11	NA	NA	TRBV7-7	TRBJ2-5	TGTGCCAGCAGCGAACGGGGGACCCAGTACTTC	CASSERGTQYF
15	few	TRBD2	TRBV6-5	TRBJ2-7	TGTGCCAGCAGTTACCTAGCGGGGGGGCAATACGAGCAGTACTTC	CASSYLAGGQYEQYF
16	NA	NA	TRBV27	TRBJ2-7	TGTGCCAGCAGTTTTGAAGGGTATCCCCATACTAACGAGCAGTACTTC	CASSFEGYPHTNEQYF
14	NA	TRBD2	TRBV5-4	TRBJ2-5	TGTGCCAGCAGCTTGGCGGGAGGCGGGAAGACCCAGTACTTC	CASSLAGGGKTQYF
20	NA	NA	TRBV21-1	TRBJ2-4	TGTGCCAGCAGCCAACTAATCTGGGGTTGGACGAGACTAGCCAAAAACATTCAGTACTTC	CASSQLIWGWTRLAKNIQYF
11	NA	NA	TRBV7-9	TRBJ2-5	TGTGCCAGCAGCATTAGCGAGACCCAGTACTTC	CASSISETQYF
14	NA	NA	TRBV6-6	TRBJ1-6	TGTGCCAGCAGTCCCGCCTTGGCTAATTCACCCCTCCACTTT	CASSPALANSPLHF
14	few	NA	TRBV6-6	TRBJ1-1	TGCGCCAGCAGGACGAGTACAGGGTTTATAGGAGCTTTCTTT	CASRTSTGFIGAFF
12	NA	NA	TRBV7-4	TRBJ1-5	TGTGCCAGCAGTTTAGGAGGGGAGCCCCAGCATTTT	CASSLGGEPQHF
15	few	NA	TRBV10-3	TRBJ1-1	TGTGCCATCAGTTGGTCCCGGGACAAAAACACTGAAGCTTTCTTT	CAISWSRDKNTEAFF
13	many	NA	TRBV23-1	TRBJ2-3	TGCGCCGGAGGGTCTCGCGCGGGAGATACGCAGTATTTT	CAGGSRAGDTQYF
13	few	NA	TRBV7-9	TRBJ1-5	TGTGCCAGCAGCTTAGCCCCCAATCAGCCCCAGCATTTT	CASSLAPNQPQHF
13	NA	NA	TRBV9	TRBJ2-1	TGTGCCAGCAGCATTACACAGCTGGCTGAGCAGTTCTTC	CASSITQLAEQFF
14	NA	TRBD2	TRBV4-2	TRBJ2-1	TGTGCCAGCAGCCAAGTGTGGGAGGGCGATGAGCAGTTCTTC	CASSQVWEGDEQFF
15	many	NA	TRBV27	TRBJ2-1	TGTGCCAGCAGTTTATCATCCCCTGCCTACAATGAGCAGTTCTTC	CASSLSSPAYNEQFF
14	NA	NA	TRBV25-1	TRBJ2-7	TGTGCCAGCAGTGGCCCACGGCGCCCCTACGAGCAGTACTTC	CASSGPRRPYEQYF
13	NA	NA	TRBV7-2	TRBJ1-5	TGTGCCAGCAGTCCTCATAGGAATCAGCCCCAGCATTTT	CASSPHRNQPQHF
11	few	NA	TRBV6-5	TRBJ2-1	TGTGCCATCAGTGATCCCTCCGGGCAGTTCTTC	CAISDPSGQFF
18	NA	TRBD2	TRBV29-1	TRBJ2-1	TGCAGCGTTGAAGATGTTCTAGGCGGGGGAGGACTCGGCGATGAGCAGTTCTTC	CSVEDVLGGGGLGDEQFF
15	NA	NA	TRBV18	TRBJ2-6	TGTGCCAGCTCACCGCAGGACTCTGGGGCCAACGTCCTGACTTTC	CASSPQDSGANVLTF
14	NA	TRBD1	TRBV5-6	TRBJ1-2	TGTGCCAGCAGCTTCGGACAGGCCTCTATAGGCTACACCTTC	CASSFGQASIGYTF
14	few	NA	TRBV5-4	TRBJ1-5	TGTGCCAGCAGCTTGGTCCCATCCAATCAGCCCCAGCATTTT	CASSLVPSNQPQHF
13	few	NA	TRBV6-5	TRBJ2-7	TGTGCCAGCAGCCCATCAGAGGCCTACGAGCAGTACTTC	CASSPSEAYEQYF
11	few	TRBD2	TRBV2	TRBJ2-2	TGTGCCAGCAGACTAGCGGGGGAGCTGTTTTTT	CASRLAGELFF
16	few	TRBD2	TRBV5-1	TRBJ2-3	TGCGCCAGCAGCTTCTCAGCGGGAGGCGACACAGATACGCAGTATTTT	CASSFSAGGDTDTQYF
11	few	NA	TRBV6-5	TRBJ1-2	TGTGCCAGCACCGCCTTTGAAGGCTACACCTTC	CASTAFEGYTF
14	NA	TRBD1	TRBV4-2	TRBJ1-2	TGTGCCAGCAGCCCATCGGGACAGGGAGATGGCTACACCTTC	CASSPSGQGDGYTF
13	NA	NA	TRBV5-6	TRBJ1-1	TGTGCCAGCAGCTTGCTGGCCAACACTGAAGCTTTCTTT	CASSLLANTEAFF
17	NA	NA	TRBV4-3	TRBJ1-2	TGCGCCAGCAGCCAAGATTCAGGAGGGGCGGCTAACTATGGCTACACCTTC	CASSQDSGGAANYGYTF
13	few	NA	TRBV6-6	TRBJ1-1	TGTGCCAGCAGGACGGGAACGAACACTGAAGCTTTCTTT	CASRTGTNTEAFF
16	few	TRBD2	TRBV5-6	TRBJ2-5	TGTGCCAGCAGCTTGTGGACTAGCGGATACCAAGAGACCCAGTACTTC	CASSLWTSGYQETQYF
14	few	TRBD1	TRBV6-5	TRBJ2-7	TGTGCCAGCAGTCCAGGACAGGGGGCGTACGAGCAGTACTTC	CASSPGQGAYEQYF
14	NA	NA	TRBV7-9	TRBJ1-2	TGTGCCAGCAGCTATCAGGTGAAAGCATATGGCTACACCTTC	CASSYQVKAYGYTF